Following are 17 T cell receptor beta chains from one sample sequenced in a study of OX40 agonist ivuxolimab in advanced cancers. The data were produced by immunoSEQ multiplex PCR, yet TCRdb's version contains in-frame clones alone and is incomplete. Of over 55,000 clones listed, less than 90% were seen once; the top ten hold about 0.6%. This specimen consisted of CD4+ or CD8+ T cells sorted from blood, obtained in a trial of the OX40 agonist ivuxolimab. Receptors originate from an adult with an advanced solid tumor such as melanoma, head and neck, liver or kidney cancer.

V is TRBV30 and J is TRBJ2-3; D is unresolved. CDR3 length: 13 residues. Germline V gene data show CDR1 as GTSNPN and CDR2 as SVGIG (reference sequence). V was pared by 3 bases and J by 2 bases, with 9 bases between. The CDR3 loop reads CAWRAADTDTQYF. The CDR3 bases are TGTGCCTGGAGGGCCGCGGACACAGATACGCAGTATTTT.

This chain connects TRBV19 to TRBJ2-5; 8 positions agree with TRBD2. CDR3 length equals 16 residues. J was trimmed by 3 bases and V by 5 bases; bases with no gene match: 11. Per the germline V gene, CDR1 is LNHDA and CDR2 is SQIVND (reference sequence). CDR3 sequence: CASSPGRGTREETQYF. CDR3 DNA sequence: TGTGCCAGTAGTCCCGGGAGGGGGACGAGGGAAGAGACCCAGTACTTC.

This clone is medium-sized. This sequence joins TRBV28 and TRBJ1-1; 12 bases line up with TRBD1. This CDR3 region has 19 residues. Germline CDR1 is MDHEN and CDR2 is SYDVKM. With 5 bases clipped from V and 2 bases from J, the junction kept 15 bases outside the gene matches. CDR3 region: CASSPTPGTGGRVNTEAFF. CDR3 nucleotides: TGTGCCAGCAGTCCTACTCCCGGGACAGGGGGCCGAGTAAACACTGAAGCTTTCTTT.

This clone came up once. This chain links TRBV9 with TRBJ2-1, with D tentatively TRBD2 (6 bases). Germline loops: CDR1 SGDLS, CDR2 YYNGEE. Trimming took off 0 bases at V and 6 bases at J, with 13 bases between the two ends. The CDR3 has 15 residues. CDR3 residues: CASSVEASETNEQFF. The DNA for the CDR3 is TGTGCCAGCAGCGTAGAGGCTAGCGAGACCAATGAGCAGTTCTTC.

V gene TRBV5-6 combines with J gene TRBJ2-1; TRBD2 is a possible D gene (6 bases). The CDR3 extends over 17 amino acids. The germline gives CDR1 SGHDT, CDR2 YYEEEE. V was cut by 2 bases and J by 4 bases, with 19 bases left in between. CDR3 sequence: CASSFSILASFYNEQFF. The CDR3 DNA follows: TGTGCCAGCAGCTTTTCGATACTAGCCAGCTTTTACAATGAGCAGTTCTTC.

The chain's CDR3 is CASSLGIGVQETQYF. CDR3 nucleotide sequence: TGTGCCAGCAGCTTAGGTATCGGGGTCCAAGAGACCCAGTACTTC. V usage is TRBV7-6 and J usage is TRBJ2-5; a possible D gene is TRBD2 (5 bases). Trimming took 1 base from V and 1 from J, leaving 10 bases between them. Germline V gene sequence: CDR1 SGHVS, CDR2 FNYEAQ. This CDR3 contains 15 residues. The full variable domain, with the rest looked up from reference TRBV7-6 and TRBJ2-5, is GAGVSQSPRYKVTKRGQDVALRCDPISGHVSLYWYRQALGQGPEFLTYFNYEAQQDKSGLPNDRFSAERPEGSISTLTIQRTEQRDSAMYRCASSLGIGVQETQYFGPGTRLLVL.

The genes are TRBV6-5 and TRBJ1-5, with D possibly being TRBD1 (6 bases). The germline V gene has CDR1 MNHEY and CDR2 SVGAGI. The V and J ends lost 5 bases and 5 bases respectively, with 13 bases between them. This CDR3 region has 14 residues. In DNA form, the CDR3 reads TGTGCCAGCAGTAACAGGGCGGGATATCAGCCCCAGCATTTT. Translation gives CASSNRAGYQPQHF.

This clone has just a few counts. This CDR3 is CASSDPNLGLNEQFF. CDR3 bases: TGTGCCAGCAGTGATCCGAACCTCGGCCTCAATGAGCAGTTCTTC. The chain links TRBV6-1 to TRBJ2-1; D is unresolved. Germline-derived CDR1 and CDR2 are MNHNS and SASEGT. The CDR3 is made up of 15 amino acids. Trimming removed 3 bases at V and 6 bases at J, with 15 bases between.

The chain couples TRBV29-1 to TRBJ2-2; 8 bases map to TRBD1. The CDR3 is made up of 12 amino acids. In germline, CDR1 is SQVTM, CDR2 ANQGSEA. Unmatched junction bases numbered 4, after V lost 8 bases and J lost 5 bases. As DNA, the CDR3 is TGCAGCTGGCGGACAGGGACCGGGGAGCTGTTTTTT. This codes for CSWRTGTGELFF.

The chain is built from TRBV19 and TRBJ2-2; TRBD1 matches 8 bases. This CDR3 contains 16 residues. V trimming: 6 bases; J trimming: 6 bases; junction bases outside the gene matches: 12. Germline CDR1 reads LNHDA; CDR2 reads SQIVND (reference sequence). CDR3 sequence reads: CASRKDPNRGSGELFF. Here the CDR3 DNA reads TGTGCCAGTAGGAAAGATCCCAACAGGGGGTCCGGGGAGCTGTTTTTT.

The chain employs TRBV5-1 and TRBJ1-2, with D tentatively TRBD1 (6 bases). V lost 5 bases, J lost 1 base, and 15 bases lay in between. The CDR3 contains 15 residues. CDR1 is SGHRS and CDR2 is YFSETQ in the germline V gene. The CDR3 bases are TGCGCCAGCAGACCACAGGGAGGAAATAACTATGGCTACACCTTC. It codes for CASRPQGGNNYGYTF.

The chain recombines TRBV18 with TRBJ2-5; D is possibly TRBD1 or TRBD2 (5 bases each). The CDR3 is 15 residues long. Germline loops: CDR1 KGHSH, CDR2 LQKENI. Trimming took 0 bases from V and 4 from J, leaving 12 bases between them. Here the CDR3 reads CASSPPGRAGETQYF. Written as DNA, the CDR3 is TGTGCCAGCTCACCACCTGGCAGGGCGGGAGAGACCCAGTACTTC.

The rearrangement links TRBV7-9 to TRBJ1-5; D is possibly TRBD1 (5 bases). Germline-derived CDR1 and CDR2 are SEHNR and FQNEAQ (reference sequence). The V end lost 3 bases, the J end lost 6 bases, and 15 bases lay between the germline ends. This CDR3 contains 15 residues. The CDR3 here is CASSLSWGNGQPQHF. CDR3 in DNA: TGTGCCAGCAGCTTGTCGTGGGGGAACGGTCAGCCCCAGCATTTT. Filled out from reference TRBV7-9 and TRBJ1-5, the complete variable domain reads DTGVSQNPRHKITKRGQNVTFRCDPISEHNRLYWYRQTLGQGPEFLTYFQNEAQLEKSRLLSDRFSAERPKGSFSTLEIQRTEQGDSAMYLCASSLSWGNGQPQHFGDGTRLSIL.

This chain links TRBV4-1 with TRBJ1-2; D gene uncertain. V was cut by 4 bases and J by 13 bases, with 19 bases left in between. Germline CDR1 is MGHRA and CDR2 is YSYEKL. The CDR3 runs 13 residues. CDR3 loop: CASSRIGGPGGTF. CDR3 nucleotide sequence: TGCGCCAGCAGCCGGATTGGAGGACCCGGCGGCACCTTC.

This clone was recorded only once. This rearrangement joins TRBV18 to TRBJ2-1; D is ambiguous. V gave up 0 bases and J gave up 7 bases, with 13 bases separating them. Germline V gives CDR1 KGHSH, CDR2 LQKENI. The CDR3 runs to 15 residues. The CDR3 here is CASSPPSLNRNEQFF. CDR3 DNA sequence: TGTGCCAGCTCACCACCTTCCCTGAATCGGAATGAGCAGTTCTTC.

This chain uses TRBV18 with TRBJ2-5; D is unclear. Germline assignment: CDR1 KGHSH and CDR2 LQKENI. The length of the CDR3 is 15 residues. V lost 0 bases, J lost 3 bases, and 11 bases lay in between. The CDR3 protein is CASSPPMSTKETQYF. For the CDR3, the DNA is TGTGCCAGCTCACCACCGATGTCCACCAAAGAGACCCAGTACTTC.

Comments on this clone: One base away lies a much larger clone, so this may be a sequencing read error. J is TRBJ1-5 and V is TRBV7-7; TRBD1 might be the D (5 bases). Per the germline V gene, CDR1 is SSHAT and CDR2 is FNYEAQ (reference sequence). This CDR3 has 13 residues. The CDR3 region has the DNA TGTTCTGGCCAAGGGGAAGGGGATCAGCCCCAGCATTTT. Its protein is CSGQGEGDQPQHF.